This TCR beta chain was sequenced in a study of metastatic and nonmetastatic thyroid tumors. Germline V CDR1 and CDR2: MNHNS, SASEGT. The CDR3 is 15 amino acids. V was trimmed by 2 bases and J by 2 bases, leaving 13 bases between them. The authors' processing: To classify distant metastasis in papillary thyroid cancer, a model was built from CDR3 differences across clinicopathological groups. TCRdb reprocessed the PCR reads using MiXCR. TCRdb assigned the V and J calls; the authors' analysis was not used. The table has 20,000 to 25,000 clones, around a sixth seen once. Ahead of thyroid surgery, no patient had received treatment of any kind. This clone came up many times.

This chain joins TRBV6-1 and TRBJ2-7; tentatively, D is TRBD1 or TRBD2 (5 bases each). The TCR originated in a female donor with papillary thyroid cancer or a benign thyroid nodule (not recorded which). Some clones in this sample may be carry-over from other donors' samples. Sequenced sample: blood. The DNA of the CDR3 is TGTGCCAGCAGTGAATTCCGAGCGGACACCTACGAGCAGTACTTC. This codes for CASSEFRADTYEQYF.